A single sample is the source of the 30 T cell receptor beta chains below, sequenced in a study of blood T cells in healthy people across ages. The authors ran a second PCR of about 6 to 11 cycles using a sample-barcoded 5' primer and a J-beta primer mix. TCRdb called the 5' RACE reads again in MiXCR, with one record for every CDR3 protein. In the table there are around 1,700,000 distinct CDR3 sequences, roughly 28% of which are singletons. The material sequenced was blood. These receptors originate from a woman between 25 and 40 years old in good health.

The rearrangement uses TRBV5-6 and TRBJ2-3; tentative D call: TRBD1 (5 bases). CDR3 length equals 16 residues. V was clipped by 0 bases and J by 0 bases, with 11 bases between them. Germline assignment: CDR1 SGHDT and CDR2 YYEEEE. Written as DNA, the CDR3 is TGTGCCAGCAGCTTGGCGCCAGGGCTTAGCACAGATACGCAGTATTTT. Encoded protein: CASSLAPGLSTDTQYF.

Remarks on this clonotype: A read error may produce the germline difference seen at one junction end. The chain employs TRBV10-3 and TRBJ2-1; 9 bases line up with TRBD1. Germline CDR1 and CDR2: ENHRY and SYGVKD. This CDR3 has 15 residues. CDR3 nucleotides: TGTGCCGTCAGCCCCGGGACAGGGAGGTTGAATGAGCAGTTCTTC. Its translation: CAVSPGTGRLNEQFF.

The chain combines TRBV3-1 with TRBJ1-1; the D is unclear. The CDR3 covers 14 residues. Germline CDR1 is LGHDT and CDR2 is YNNKEL (reference sequence). V lost 2 bases and J 2 bases, leaving 9 bases between the germline ends. The CDR3 sequence is CASSQNRANTEAFF. The CDR3 coding sequence is TGTGCCAGCAGCCAAAATCGGGCCAACACTGAAGCTTTCTTT. Together with reference TRBV3-1 and TRBJ1-1, the CDR3 gives the full variable domain: DTAVSQTPKYLVTQMGNDKSIKCEQNLGHDTMYWYKQDSKKFLKIMFSYNNKELIINETVPNRFSPKSPDKAHLNLHINSLELGDSAVYFCASSQNRANTEAFFGQGTRLTVV.

This clonotype appeared many times. Just one base apart from a much larger clone, this may be a read error. The rearrangement uses TRBV5-1 and TRBJ2-1, with D perhaps matching TRBD2 (6 bases). Germline-derived CDR1 and CDR2 are SGHRS and YFSETQ. The CDR3 spans 15 residues. The germline V and J ends were trimmed by 3 bases and 0 bases, with 10 bases remaining between them. CDR3 loop: CASSSEGSSYNEQFF. The CDR3, as DNA: TGCGCCAGCAGCTCGGAGGGGAGCTCCTACAATGAGCAGTTCTTC.

The gene calls are TRBV20-1 and TRBJ2-2; 7 bases match TRBD1. The J segment lost 3 bases and the V segment lost 2 bases, leaving 3 bases of the junction unmatched. This CDR3 comprises 14 residues. Germline loops: CDR1 DFQATT, CDR2 SNEGSKA (reference sequence). CDR3 in amino acids: CSARMTGYTGELFF. CDR3 nucleotide sequence: TGCAGTGCTAGAATGACAGGGTACACCGGGGAGCTGTTTTTT.

This clonotype was found many times. The V gene is TRBV7-2, the J gene TRBJ2-1, with D possibly being TRBD2 (5 bases). The V end lost 5 bases, the J end lost 8 bases, and 13 bases lay between the germline ends. CDR3 size: 13 residues. Germline lookup yields CDR1 SGHTA and CDR2 FQGNSA. CDR3 residues: CASSRRGLDEQFF. The CDR3 nucleotides are TGTGCCAGCAGCCGCCGAGGGTTGGATGAGCAGTTCTTC.

The CDR3 sequence: CASSPKDVFGYTF. CDR3 bases: TGTGCCAGCAGTCCAAAGGACGTGTTTGGCTACACCTTC. V gene TRBV6-6 combines with J gene TRBJ1-2; D remains unclear. From germline, CDR1 is MNHNY and CDR2 SVGAGI (reference sequence). V gave up 5 bases and J gave up 7 bases, with 14 bases separating them. The CDR3 consists of 13 residues.

V and J are TRBV7-2 and TRBJ2-2, with 12 positions matching TRBD2. J lost 0 bases, V lost 3 bases, and 2 bases had no gene match. Germline CDR1 reads SGHTA; CDR2 reads FQGNSA. This CDR3 contains 17 residues. The CDR3 nucleotides read TGTGCCAGCAGCTTTGGACTAGCGGGGTCGAACACCGGGGAGCTGTTTTTT. It encodes CASSFGLAGSNTGELFF.

To note about this clonotype: The germline gene is not matched at one end of the junction; a read error may be the cause. The rearrangement joins TRBV7-2 to TRBJ2-5, with 7 bases fitting TRBD1. The CDR3 runs to 14 residues. Germline CDR1 and CDR2: SGHTA and FQGNSA. The CDR3 sequence: CANSLGTVKETQYF. In DNA form, the CDR3 reads TGTGCCAACAGCTTGGGGACAGTTAAAGAGACCCAGTACTTC. The full variable domain, completed using reference TRBV7-2 and TRBJ2-5, is GAGVSQSPSNKVTEKGKDVELRCDPISGHTALYWYRQSLGQGLEFLIYFQGNSAPDKSGLPSDRFSAERTGGSVSTLTIQRTQQEDSAVYLCANSLGTVKETQYFGPGTRLLVL.

This clonotype was counted a few times. V is TRBV4-1 and J is TRBJ1-4; the match to TRBD1 covers 7 bases. V lost 0 bases and J lost 2; bases outside the gene matches: 3. CDR3 length: 16 amino acids. The V gene's germline CDR1 is MGHRA and CDR2 YSYEKL. The CDR3 coding sequence is TGCGCCAGCAGCCAAGACAGGGGGATGACTAATGAAAAACTGTTTTTT. It is translated as CASSQDRGMTNEKLFF.

The chain carries TRBV7-2 and TRBJ2-7; 16 nucleotides agree with TRBD2. There are 16 residues in the CDR3. The germline gives CDR1 SGHTA, CDR2 FQGNSA. The trim removed 5 bases at V and 4 bases at J, leaving 5 bases unmatched. The CDR3 sequence: CASSRGTSGRGYEQYF. The CDR3 DNA sequence: TGTGCCAGCAGCCGCGGGACTAGCGGGAGGGGTTACGAGCAGTACTTC. The whole variable domain, filled in from reference TRBV7-2 and TRBJ2-7, reads GAGVSQSPSNKVTEKGKDVELRCDPISGHTALYWYRQSLGQGLEFLIYFQGNSAPDKSGLPSDRFSAERTGGSVSTLTIQRTQQEDSAVYLCASSRGTSGRGYEQYFGPGTRLTVT.

This clonotype has just a few counts. This chain links TRBV7-4 with TRBJ1-2; 9 bases line up with TRBD1. Losses at the gene ends were 4 bases for V and 8 bases for J; bases not matched to a gene: 14. The CDR3 contains 16 residues. Germline V gives CDR1 SGHVT, CDR2 SQSDAQ. The CDR3 DNA follows: TGTGCCAGCAGCTGGTATCCGAGACAGGGGGTCTGCGGCTACACCTTC. Translated, it gives CASSWYPRQGVCGYTF.

This clonotype was detected a few times. CDR3 protein: CATNGLTYEQYF. The CDR3, as DNA: TGTGCTACCAACGGGTTAACCTACGAGCAGTACTTC. The chain has TRBV11-2 and TRBJ2-7, with unresolved D. Germline V lookup: CDR1 SGHAT, CDR2 FQNNGV. The CDR3 loop spans 12 amino acids. Based on the CDR3 plus reference TRBV11-2 and TRBJ2-7, the full variable domain is EAGVAQSPRYKIIEKRQSVAFWCNPISGHATLYWYQQILGQGPKLLIQFQNNGVVDDSQLPKDRFSAERLKGVDSTLKIQPAKLEDSAVYLCATNGLTYEQYFGPGTRLTVT.

J is TRBJ2-3 and V is TRBV28, with 7 bases identical to TRBD1. Germline V lookup: CDR1 MDHEN, CDR2 SYDVKM. V gave up 5 bases and J gave up 6 bases; unmatched junction bases: 14. This CDR3 contains 16 residues. CDR3 loop: CASSVPGTASRDTQYF. The CDR3 nucleotides are TGTGCCAGCAGTGTCCCCGGGACAGCCTCTCGGGATACGCAGTATTTT.

Only a few counts were recorded for this clonotype. The CDR3 nucleotides read TGCAGTGCTAGCTGGGCAAGCAATGAGCAGTTCTTC. It specifies CSASWASNEQFF. The V call is TRBV20-1, the J call TRBJ2-1; D not resolved. Germline V gene data show CDR1 as DFQATT and CDR2 as SNEGSKA (reference sequence). The CDR3 is made up of 12 amino acids. With 3 bases removed from V and 6 bases from J, the gap between germline ends came to 9 bases.

This clonotype has a handful of counts. A much larger clone is a single base away; this may be a read error. This chain connects TRBV29-1 to TRBJ2-4, with D hard to call. The J call may not be correct, given that the DNA end is closer to TRBJ2-7. The CDR3 length is 13 residues. Germline V CDR1 and CDR2: SQVTM, ANQGSEA. The CDR3: CSVESKTLYEQYF. CDR3 coding DNA: TGCAGCGTCGAATCCAAGACCCTCTACGAGCAGTACTTC.

For the CDR3, the DNA is TGTGCCAGCAGCTTAGATCCCTTGCTAAAGGGACAAGGATGGGGCTACACCTTC. Protein product: CASSLDPLLKGQGWGYTF. The chain recombines TRBV7-9 with TRBJ1-2; a weak D match, TRBD1 (6 bases). Trimming took off 1 base at V and 8 bases at J, with 26 bases between the two ends. The CDR3 is 18 amino acids. The germline V gene has CDR1 SEHNR and CDR2 FQNEAQ (reference sequence).

In this sample, this clonotype turned up a few times. CDR3 sequence reads: CASSSRRGLDGGNIQYF. For the CDR3, the DNA is TGTGCCAGCAGCTCACGGAGGGGGCTGGACGGGGGAAACATTCAGTACTTC. The chain couples TRBV7-2 to TRBJ2-4; D may be TRBD1 (7 bases). Trimming left V 4 bases short and J 6 bases short, with 22 bases between. Per the germline V gene, CDR1 is SGHTA and CDR2 is FQGNSA. CDR3 length equals 17 residues.

The table lists this clonotype with a few counts. V gene TRBV27 combines with J gene TRBJ2-7; D remains ambiguous. The germline V gene encodes CDR1 MNHEY and CDR2 SMNVEV (reference sequence). Deletions cut 3 bases from V and 0 bases from J, with 12 bases between. The CDR3 runs to 15 residues. The CDR3 here is CASSFYKPGSYEQYF. The CDR3 DNA reads TGTGCCAGCAGTTTCTACAAGCCAGGCTCCTACGAGCAGTACTTC.

J is TRBJ2-3 and V is TRBV20-1, with D possibly being TRBD2 (5 bases). The CDR3 consists of 15 residues. The germline gives CDR1 DFQATT, CDR2 SNEGSKA (reference sequence). Trimming pared 3 bases from V and 3 bases from J, leaving 16 bases between. Here the CDR3 reads CSASVARSGTDTQYF. The DNA for the CDR3 is TGCAGTGCTAGTGTGGCGCGGTCGGGGACAGATACGCAGTATTTT.

Only a few counts were recorded for this clonotype. The chain employs TRBV29-1 and TRBJ1-4; 7 bases fit TRBD1. Losses at the gene ends were 7 bases for V and 5 bases for J; bases not matched to a gene: 7. CDR3 length: 13 residues. The germline gives CDR1 SQVTM, CDR2 ANQGSEA. The CDR3 sequence is CSGGGQPNEKLFF. In DNA, the CDR3 is TGCAGCGGTGGGGGACAGCCGAATGAAAAACTGTTTTTT.

There are a few counts of this clonotype. The rearrangement uses TRBV5-1 and TRBJ2-7; D unclear. The CDR3 is made up of 14 amino acids. V was trimmed by 4 bases and J by 5 bases, leaving 16 bases between them. Germline V gene sequence: CDR1 SGHRS, CDR2 YFSETQ. The CDR3 is CASSPSATGNEQYF. The CDR3, as DNA: TGCGCCAGCAGCCCCTCCGCGACCGGAAACGAGCAGTACTTC.

The CDR3 bases are TGTGCCAGCTCACTCTGGGAGGGCCGTAACAATGAGCAGTTCTTC. It is translated as CASSLWEGRNNEQFF. The chain uses TRBV18 and TRBJ2-1; 7 nucleotides match TRBD2. This CDR3 contains 15 residues. From germline, CDR1 is KGHSH and CDR2 LQKENI. V trimming: 4 bases; J trimming: 5 bases; junction bases outside the gene matches: 8.

The chain is built from TRBV5-1 and TRBJ1-1, with D perhaps matching TRBD1 (6 bases). V shed 4 bases and J shed 0 bases, with 13 bases lying between them. The CDR3 spans 15 residues. CDR1 and CDR2 from the germline V gene are SGHRS and YFSETQ. The CDR3 protein is CASSPEQGMNTEAFF. As DNA, the CDR3 is TGCGCCAGCAGCCCCGAACAGGGTATGAACACTGAAGCTTTCTTT.

This clonotype was seen a handful of times. This sequence joins TRBV7-6 and TRBJ2-1, with 12 bases that match TRBD2. The CDR3 covers 16 residues. Looked up from germline, CDR1 is SGHVS and CDR2 is FNYEAQ. Trimming at V came to 5 bases and at J to 7 bases, leaving 9 bases not matched to a gene. The CDR3 sequence: CASSPSGGAVGNEQFF. CDR3 bases: TGTGCCAGCAGCCCTAGCGGGGGGGCCGTTGGGAATGAGCAGTTCTTC.

This clonotype was observed a few times. The rearrangement links TRBV11-2 to TRBJ2-1; 11 bases line up with TRBD2. The CDR3 sequence is 14 residues long. The germline CDR1 and CDR2 sequences are SGHAT and FQNNGV. The V segment lost 8 bases and the J segment 4 bases; nucleotides outside the gene matches: 4. This CDR3 is CASVLAGAYNEQFF. DNA for the CDR3: TGTGCCAGCGTACTAGCGGGGGCTTACAATGAGCAGTTCTTC.

This rearrangement joins TRBV10-1 to TRBJ2-3, with D possibly TRBD1 on 5 matching bases. Germline V gene data show CDR1 as WNHNN and CDR2 as SYGVQD (reference sequence). V gave up 0 bases and J gave up 1 base, with 11 bases separating them. The CDR3 length is 16 residues. The CDR3 DNA reads as TGCGCCAGCAGTGAGTCGACAGCGAGCGGCACAGATACGCAGTATTTT. It specifies CASSESTASGTDTQYF.

This clonotype was detected only a few times. CDR3 region: CASSLAGRNSPLHF. The CDR3 DNA follows: TGTGCCAGCAGTTTAGCAGGGCGTAATTCACCCCTCCACTTT. The chain recombines TRBV12-3 or TRBV12-4 with TRBJ1-6, with D unresolved. Trimming took 0 bases from V and 6 from J, leaving 6 bases between them. The CDR3 loop spans 14 amino acids.

The J gene is TRBJ2-2, the V gene TRBV20-1; 7 bases line up with TRBD2. Germline CDR1 DFQATT, CDR2 SNEGSKA (reference sequence). The CDR3 is 14 amino acids. V lost 3 bases and J lost 2; bases outside the gene matches: 3. The CDR3 DNA follows: TGCAGTGCTAGGAGCGGGACTAACACCGGGGAGCTGTTTTTT. Amino acids: CSARSGTNTGELFF.

Notes on this clonotype: The junction differs from germline at one of its ends, possibly a read error. The chain recombines TRBV28 with TRBJ2-3; D might be TRBD1 or TRBD2, each matching 7 bases. Germline values: CDR1 MDHEN, CDR2 SYDVKM. The CDR3 loop spans 15 amino acids. The CDR3 spells CASSRGAPGTDTRYF. The CDR3 DNA reads TGTGCCAGCAGCCGGGGGGCCCCTGGGACAGATACGCGGTATTTT.